Listed below are T cell receptor beta chains from one sample, sequenced in a study of T cells in narcolepsy. Method: immunoSEQ multiplex PCR; TCRdb's copy keeps in-frame clones and lacks some. The data hold tens of thousands of clones, with 75% to 90% observed a single time. Sequences were obtained from memory (CD45RA-) CD4+ T cells from blood. These receptors all stem from a human donor in good health. The CDR3 runs from the conserved cysteine through the conserved F or W. Each record gives: CDR3 protein, CDR3 DNA, V gene, J gene, CDR3 length, clone size, D gene. The D gene is left open where the match is weak. Part of the rows lack a size; the others show once, few, many or a class for expanded clones.

CDR3aa: CASSLTGSNEAFF; CDR3nt: TGTGCCAGCAGCTTAACAGGGAGTAATGAAGCTTTCTTT; v_gene: TRBV7-9; j_gene: TRBJ1-1; len: 13; abundance: -; d_gene: -
CDR3aa: CASSNTTGSLIYGYTF; CDR3nt: TGTGCCAGCTCAAACACCACCGGGTCCTTGATATATGGCTACACCTTC; v_gene: TRBV18; j_gene: TRBJ1-2; len: 16; abundance: -; d_gene: -
CDR3aa: CASSIRDPYNSPLHF; CDR3nt: TGTGCCAGCAGTATCCGGGACCCCTATAATTCACCCCTCCACTTT; v_gene: TRBV6-5; j_gene: TRBJ1-6; len: 15; abundance: once; d_gene: -
CDR3aa: CASRPTVINQPQHF; CDR3nt: TGTGCCAGCAGGCCGACAGTGATCAATCAGCCCCAGCATTTT; v_gene: TRBV28; j_gene: TRBJ1-5; len: 14; abundance: -; d_gene: -
CDR3aa: CASSLVQGNNSPLHF; CDR3nt: TGTGCCAGCAGCTTAGTACAGGGGAATAATTCACCCCTCCACTTT; v_gene: TRBV7-8; j_gene: TRBJ1-6; len: 15; abundance: -; d_gene: TRBD1
CDR3aa: CASSVSPGTGAGNTIYF; CDR3nt: TGCGCCAGCAGCGTTTCCCCGGGGACAGGGGCCGGAAACACCATATATTTT; v_gene: TRBV5-1; j_gene: TRBJ1-3; len: 17; abundance: -; d_gene: TRBD1
CDR3aa: CASSLDPGQKTYGYTF; CDR3nt: TGTGCCAGCAGCTTAGACCCGGGACAGAAAACCTATGGCTACACCTTC; v_gene: TRBV7-2; j_gene: TRBJ1-2; len: 16; abundance: -; d_gene: TRBD1
CDR3aa: CASSSVGGNTEAFF; CDR3nt: TGCGCCAGCAGCTCCGTGGGGGGGAACACTGAAGCTTTCTTT; v_gene: TRBV5-1; j_gene: TRBJ1-1; len: 14; abundance: few; d_gene: -
CDR3aa: CASSLGAGWDEKLFF; CDR3nt: TGCGCCAGCAGCTTGGGGGCAGGGTGGGATGAAAAACTGTTTTTT; v_gene: TRBV5-1; j_gene: TRBJ1-4; len: 15; abundance: -; d_gene: -
CDR3aa: CASSLAGGGSFNYGYTF; CDR3nt: TGTGCCAGCAGTTTGGCGGGAGGGGGCAGCTTTAACTATGGCTACACCTTC; v_gene: TRBV28; j_gene: TRBJ1-2; len: 17; abundance: -; d_gene: TRBD1
CDR3aa: CASQPGQGVNQPQHF; CDR3nt: TGTGCCAGCCAACCGGGACAGGGCGTCAATCAGCCCCAGCATTTT; v_gene: TRBV28; j_gene: TRBJ1-5; len: 15; abundance: -; d_gene: TRBD1
CDR3aa: CASSLYETGGYEQYF; CDR3nt: TGTGCCAGCAGCTTATACGAGACAGGCGGGTACGAGCAGTACTTC; v_gene: TRBV7-9; j_gene: TRBJ2-7; len: 15; abundance: once; d_gene: -
CDR3aa: CASNFGHLNTIYF; CDR3nt: TGTGCCAGTAACTTCGGACACCTAAACACCATATATTTT; v_gene: TRBV19; j_gene: TRBJ1-3; len: 13; abundance: -; d_gene: -
CDR3aa: CASTLKRGQGRNTEAFF; CDR3nt: TGTGCCAGCACTCTGAAAAGGGGACAGGGACGAAACACTGAAGCTTTCTTT; v_gene: TRBV2; j_gene: TRBJ1-1; len: 17; abundance: -; d_gene: TRBD1
CDR3aa: CASSDRQARWNQPQHF; CDR3nt: TGTGCCAGCAGCGACCGACAGGCGAGATGGAATCAGCCCCAGCATTTT; v_gene: TRBV7-2; j_gene: TRBJ1-5; len: 16; abundance: few; d_gene: -
CDR3aa: CAISEGQGPHEAFF; CDR3nt: TGTGCCATCAGTGAGGGTCAGGGGCCCCATGAAGCTTTCTTT; v_gene: TRBV10-3; j_gene: TRBJ1-1; len: 14; abundance: -; d_gene: -
CDR3aa: CASSFGQRTGNEKLFF; CDR3nt: TGTGCCAGCAGCTTCGGACAGCGGACGGGTAATGAAAAACTGTTTTTT; v_gene: TRBV5-4; j_gene: TRBJ1-4; len: 16; abundance: -; d_gene: -
CDR3aa: CASSEELRTGYGYTF; CDR3nt: TGTGCCAGCAGTGAAGAATTGAGGACAGGGTATGGCTACACCTTC; v_gene: TRBV6-1; j_gene: TRBJ1-2; len: 15; abundance: -; d_gene: TRBD1
CDR3aa: CATRGGVEGRVVGYTF; CDR3nt: TGCGCCACCAGAGGTGGCGTCGAGGGCAGGGTTGTTGGCTACACCTTC; v_gene: TRBV5-1; j_gene: TRBJ1-2; len: 16; abundance: -; d_gene: -
CDR3aa: CASSLGGGAIYNEQFF; CDR3nt: TGTGCCAGCAGCTTAGGCGGGGGAGCGATATACAATGAGCAGTTCTTC; v_gene: TRBV7-2; j_gene: TRBJ2-1; len: 16; abundance: -; d_gene: TRBD2
CDR3aa: CASRQGRRQFF; CDR3nt: TGTGCCAGCAGACAGGGAAGGCGGCAGTTCTTC; v_gene: TRBV6-4; j_gene: TRBJ2-1; len: 11; abundance: -; d_gene: -
CDR3aa: CASSPTAANYGYTF; CDR3nt: TGTGCCAGCAGTCCGACAGCCGCTAACTATGGCTACACCTTC; v_gene: TRBV27; j_gene: TRBJ1-2; len: 14; abundance: -; d_gene: -